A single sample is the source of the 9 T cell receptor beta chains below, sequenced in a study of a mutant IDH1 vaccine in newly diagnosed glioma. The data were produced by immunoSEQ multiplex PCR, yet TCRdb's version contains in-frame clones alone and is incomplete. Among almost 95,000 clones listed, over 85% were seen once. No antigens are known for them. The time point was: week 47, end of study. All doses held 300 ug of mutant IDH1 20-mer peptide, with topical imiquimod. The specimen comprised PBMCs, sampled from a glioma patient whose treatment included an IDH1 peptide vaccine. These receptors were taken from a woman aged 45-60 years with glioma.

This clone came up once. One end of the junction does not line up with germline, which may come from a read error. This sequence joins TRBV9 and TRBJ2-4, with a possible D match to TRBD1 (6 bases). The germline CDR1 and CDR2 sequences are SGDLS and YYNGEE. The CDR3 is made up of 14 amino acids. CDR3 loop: CASSVGTAQNIQYF. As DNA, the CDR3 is TGTGCCAGCAGCGTAGGGACAGCCCAAAACATTCAGTACTTC. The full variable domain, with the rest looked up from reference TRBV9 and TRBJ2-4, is DSGVTQTPKHLITATGQRVTLRCSPRSGDLSVYWYQQSLDQGLQFLIQYYNGEERAKGNILERFSAQQFPDLHSELNLSSLELGDSALYFCASSVGTAQNIQYFGAGTRLSVL.

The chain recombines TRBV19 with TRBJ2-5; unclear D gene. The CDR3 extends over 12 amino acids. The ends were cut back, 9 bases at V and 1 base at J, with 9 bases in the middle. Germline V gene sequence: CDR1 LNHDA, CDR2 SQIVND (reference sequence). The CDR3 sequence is CASNGPQETQYF. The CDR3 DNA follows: TGTGCCAGCAACGGTCCCCAAGAGACCCAGTACTTC. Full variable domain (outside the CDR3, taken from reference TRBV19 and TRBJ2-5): DGGITQSPKYLFRKEGQNVTLSCEQNLNHDAMYWYRQDPGQGLRLIYYSQIVNDFQKGDIAEGYSVSREKKESFPLTVTSAQKNPTAFYLCASNGPQETQYFGPGTRLLVL.

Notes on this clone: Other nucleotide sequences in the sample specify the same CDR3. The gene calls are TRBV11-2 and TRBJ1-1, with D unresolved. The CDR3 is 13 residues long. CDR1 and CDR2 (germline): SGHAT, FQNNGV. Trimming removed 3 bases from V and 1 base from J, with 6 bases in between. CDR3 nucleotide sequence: TGTGCCAGCAGCTTGGGTCGGAACACTGAAGCTTTCTTT. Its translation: CASSLGRNTEAFF.

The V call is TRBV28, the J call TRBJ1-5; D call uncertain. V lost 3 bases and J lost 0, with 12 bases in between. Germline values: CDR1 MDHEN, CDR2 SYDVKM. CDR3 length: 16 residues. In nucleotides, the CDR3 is TGTGCCAGCAGTTTGCTCAGGTGGGATAGCAATCAGCCCCAGCATTTT. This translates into CASSLLRWDSNQPQHF.

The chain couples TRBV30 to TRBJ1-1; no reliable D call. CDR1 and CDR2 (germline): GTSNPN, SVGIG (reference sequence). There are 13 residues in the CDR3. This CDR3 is CASQGRMNTEAFF. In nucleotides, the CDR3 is TGTGCTTCGCAAGGACGCATGAACACTGAAGCTTTCTTT.

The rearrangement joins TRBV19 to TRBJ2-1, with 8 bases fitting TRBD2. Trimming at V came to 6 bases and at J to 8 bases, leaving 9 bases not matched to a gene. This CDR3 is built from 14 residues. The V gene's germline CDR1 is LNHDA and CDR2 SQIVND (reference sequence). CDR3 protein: CASSSGRARYEQFF. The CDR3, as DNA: TGTGCCAGTAGCTCCGGGAGGGCCCGCTATGAGCAGTTCTTC.

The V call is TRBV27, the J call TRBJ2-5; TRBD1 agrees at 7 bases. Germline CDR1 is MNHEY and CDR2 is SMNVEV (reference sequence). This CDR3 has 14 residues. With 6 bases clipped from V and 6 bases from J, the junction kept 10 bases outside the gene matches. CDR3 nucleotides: TGTGCCAGCAGGTCATACAGGGGTTCCAAGACCCAGTACTTC. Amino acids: CASRSYRGSKTQYF.

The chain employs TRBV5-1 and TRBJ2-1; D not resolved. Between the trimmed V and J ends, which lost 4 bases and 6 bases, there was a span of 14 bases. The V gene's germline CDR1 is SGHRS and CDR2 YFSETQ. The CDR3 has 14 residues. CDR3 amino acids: CASSTPPPLNEQFF. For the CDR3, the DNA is TGCGCCAGCAGCACGCCGCCCCCCCTCAATGAGCAGTTCTTC.

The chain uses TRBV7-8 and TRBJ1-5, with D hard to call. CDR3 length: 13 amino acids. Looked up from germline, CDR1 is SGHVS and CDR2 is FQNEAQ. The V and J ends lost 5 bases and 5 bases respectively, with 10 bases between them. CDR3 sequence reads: CASSPDRYQPQHF. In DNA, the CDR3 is TGTGCCAGCAGCCCGGACCGATATCAGCCCCAGCATTTT.